Each of the 30 T cell receptor beta chains below was sequenced from the same sample in a study of blood T cell repertoires in COVID-19 (dated by TCRdb to 2018 to 2020). Receptor libraries were prepared by the immunoSEQ multiplex PCR assay. TCRdb retrieved this table from immuneACCESS and kept in-frame rearrangements only. Not all clones are present; in checked studies, unresolved V genes account for under half, and no reason is known for the remainder. The sample has roughly 400,000 clones on record, roughly 90% of them singletons. 1.5% to 2% of the sample is in the top ten clones. Sequencing was done on a sample of PBMCs or T cells enriched from blood (not recorded which). The receptors come from a woman aged 25 to 39 who had recovered from COVID-19.

The chain links TRBV11-2 to TRBJ2-5, with 7 positions matching TRBD1. Germline V CDR1 and CDR2: SGHAT, FQNNGV. V dropped 1 base and J dropped 4; count of bases not matched to a gene: 9. The CDR3 has 16 amino acids. The CDR3 nucleotides read TGTGCCAGCAGCTTAGCAAACAGGGGTCGTTTAGAGACCCAGTACTTC. Translating gives CASSLANRGRLETQYF.

The chain uses TRBV19 and TRBJ1-5, with TRBD1 matching 7 bases. CDR1 is LNHDA and CDR2 is SQIVND in the germline V gene (reference sequence). There are 15 residues in the CDR3. V gave up 6 bases and J gave up 1 base; unmatched junction bases: 6. The CDR3 spells CASRTGTASNQPQHF. The DNA for the CDR3 is TGTGCCAGTAGGACTGGGACAGCCAGCAATCAGCCCCAGCATTTT.

The gene calls are TRBV18 and TRBJ1-2; 7 nucleotides align to TRBD1. The V and J ends lost 8 bases and 2 bases, in that order; junction bases with no gene match: 2. Germline lookup yields CDR1 KGHSH and CDR2 LQKENI. This CDR3 region has 12 residues. The CDR3 DNA follows: TGTGCCAGCCAGGGGGGAAACTATGGCTACACCTTC. Translating gives CASQGGNYGYTF.

The chain carries TRBV12-5 and TRBJ2-1, with D possibly matching TRBD1 (6 bases). V gave up 2 bases and J gave up 3 bases, with 17 bases separating them. In germline, CDR1 is LGHNT, CDR2 FRNRAP. The CDR3 has 17 residues. CDR3 protein: CASGLSVDSKSYNEQFF. The CDR3 region has the DNA TGTGCTAGTGGTTTGTCGGTGGACAGCAAGAGCTACAATGAGCAGTTCTTC.

V and J are TRBV7-3 and TRBJ2-3; TRBD2 matches 11 bases. The CDR3 totals 15 residues. Germline-derived CDR1 and CDR2 are SGHTA and FQGTGA. The V gene end was trimmed by 4 bases and the J gene end by 3 bases; junction bases not matched to a gene: 3. CDR3 protein: CASSSTSGVTDTQYF. The CDR3 coding sequence is TGTGCCAGCAGCTCGACTAGCGGGGTTACAGATACGCAGTATTTT.

This clone appeared a few times. This chain joins TRBV9 and TRBJ2-7, with 9 bases identical to TRBD1. Looked up from germline, CDR1 is SGDLS and CDR2 is YYNGEE. The CDR3 is 13 residues long. V shed 3 bases, J shed 6 bases, and the junction held 4 bases outside the gene matches. Here the CDR3 DNA reads TGTGCCAGCAGCGCTCGGACAGGGGCCGAGCAGTACTTC. Translation: CASSARTGAEQYF.

This clone was seen a handful of times. V and J are TRBV27 and TRBJ1-6, with D unclear. Germline V CDR1 and CDR2: MNHEY, SMNVEV (reference sequence). The CDR3 covers 12 residues. V lost 5 bases, J lost 6 bases, and 5 bases lay in between. CDR3 nucleotide sequence: TGTGCCAGCAGTGGCCTTAATTCACCCCTCCACTTT. It translates to CASSGLNSPLHF.

V and J are TRBV5-4 and TRBJ2-5; D remains ambiguous. Trimming removed 0 bases at V and 7 bases at J, with 4 bases between. Germline values: CDR1 SGHNT, CDR2 YYREEE (reference sequence). The CDR3 is 11 amino acids. CDR3 in amino acids: CASSLDGTQYF. The DNA of the CDR3 is TGTGCCAGCAGCTTGGACGGGACCCAGTACTTC.

This chain joins TRBV6-5 and TRBJ1-1, with D hard to call. The CDR3 spans 16 residues. V was pared by 4 bases and J by 0 bases, with 15 bases between. Germline V gene sequence: CDR1 MNHEY, CDR2 SVGAGI. The CDR3 nucleotides are TGTGCCAGCAGTTCGCAGGAGTACGGGATGAACACTGAAGCTTTCTTT. Its translation is CASSSQEYGMNTEAFF.

The genes are TRBV11-3 and TRBJ2-1, with TRBD2 matching over 8 bases. The CDR3 runs 16 residues. The ends lost 6 bases at V and 2 bases at J; junction bases unmatched: 9. Looked up from germline, CDR1 is SGHNT and CDR2 is YENEEA. CDR3 sequence: CASSPAGGDTYNEQFF. The CDR3, as DNA: TGTGCCAGCAGTCCTGCCGGGGGGGACACCTACAATGAGCAGTTCTTC. Combining the CDR3 with reference TRBV11-3 and TRBJ2-1 gives the whole variable domain EAGVVQSPRYKIIEKKQPVAFWCNPISGHNTLYWYLQNLGQGPELLIRYENEEAVDDSQLPKDRFSAERLKGVDSTLKIQPAELGDSAVYLCASSPAGGDTYNEQFFGPGTRLTVL.

The chain employs TRBV7-8 and TRBJ2-3, with a tentative D call TRBD1 (6 bases). This CDR3 has 16 amino acids. CDR1 and CDR2 (germline): SGHVS, FQNEAQ. The V end lost 0 bases, the J end lost 1 base, and 11 bases lay between the germline ends. CDR3 DNA sequence: TGTGCCAGCAGCTTAGCGAACAGGGTAGGCACAGATACGCAGTATTTT. This encodes CASSLANRVGTDTQYF.

Written as DNA, the CDR3 is TGTGCCAGCATCGCTCGCCGGGACAGACTCAGCTCCTACGAGCAGTACTTC. The encoded protein is CASIARRDRLSSYEQYF. The chain employs TRBV28 and TRBJ2-7; the match to TRBD1 covers 7 bases. The germline V gene has CDR1 MDHEN and CDR2 SYDVKM. The V gene end was trimmed by 7 bases and the J gene end by 0 bases; junction bases not matched to a gene: 15. The CDR3 is 17 amino acids.

J is TRBJ1-5 and V is TRBV19; 7 positions match TRBD1. The CDR3 contains 14 residues. The trim removed 5 bases at V and 9 bases at J, leaving 10 bases unmatched. Per germline, CDR1 LNHDA and CDR2 SQIVND (reference sequence). The CDR3 sequence: CASSFGQVPGPQHF. The CDR3 nucleotides read TGTGCCAGTAGTTTCGGACAGGTGCCGGGGCCCCAGCATTTT.

The chain employs TRBV6-4 and TRBJ1-2, with 11 bases fitting TRBD1. The germline V gene encodes CDR1 MRHNA and CDR2 SNTAGT. The trim removed 6 bases at V and 5 bases at J, leaving 11 bases unmatched. This CDR3 contains 16 residues. The CDR3 DNA reads TGTGCCAGCAGGGAGGACAGGGGGCTTCGGGTGTATGGCTACACCTTC. Its translation: CASREDRGLRVYGYTF.

This rearrangement joins TRBV4-3 to TRBJ2-3, with D perhaps matching TRBD2 (5 bases). The germline gives CDR1 LGHNA, CDR2 YSLEER. This CDR3 comprises 13 residues. Between the trimmed V and J ends, which lost 4 bases and 2 bases, there was a span of 7 bases. The CDR3 nucleotides read TGCGCCAGCAGCCCAGACTACACAGATACGCAGTATTTT. Translating it yields CASSPDYTDTQYF.

The rearrangement joins TRBV9 to TRBJ1-1; TRBD1 might be the D (5 bases). V gave up 6 bases and J gave up 0 bases, with 12 bases separating them. The CDR3 spans 14 residues. CDR1 is SGDLS and CDR2 is YYNGEE in the germline V gene. This CDR3 is CASNYIQVNTEAFF. The DNA of the CDR3 is TGTGCCAGCAACTACATACAGGTGAACACTGAAGCTTTCTTT.

This chain joins TRBV27 and TRBJ2-2, with 12 positions matching TRBD2. Germline CDR1 reads MNHEY; CDR2 reads SMNVEV (reference sequence). V gave up 5 bases and J gave up 3 bases; unmatched junction bases: 4. The CDR3 is 16 amino acids. For the CDR3, the DNA is TGTGCCAGCAGTCCTAGCGGGGGGGTGTACACCGGGGAGCTGTTTTTT. Its translation is CASSPSGGVYTGELFF.

The chain recombines TRBV20-1 with TRBJ2-7; TRBD2 matches 7 bases. Unmatched junction bases numbered 8, after V lost 3 bases and J lost 0 bases. Germline loops: CDR1 DFQATT, CDR2 SNEGSKA (reference sequence). The CDR3 is made up of 15 amino acids. CDR3 sequence: CSASATSTSSYEQYF. CDR3 DNA: TGCAGTGCTAGTGCGACTAGCACCAGCTCCTACGAGCAGTACTTC.

The J gene is TRBJ1-2, the V gene TRBV4-2; TRBD1 matches 7 bases. The CDR3 has 16 residues. V was pared by 5 bases and J by 9 bases, with 18 bases of the junction left unmatched. Germline V gene sequence: CDR1 LGHNA, CDR2 YNFKEQ. CDR3 amino acids: CASSGFSGGQPGRYTF. The CDR3 DNA reads as TGTGCCAGCAGCGGATTCTCCGGGGGACAGCCCGGACGCTACACCTTC.

This sequence joins TRBV19 and TRBJ2-2; possible D gene TRBD1, 5 bases. V was clipped by 6 bases and J by 6 bases, with 11 bases between them. The CDR3 has 13 residues. Germline CDR1 LNHDA, CDR2 SQIVND (reference sequence). CDR3 bases: TGTGCCAGTAGCCCCAGGGTGGCCGGGGAGCTGTTTTTT. This gives the protein CASSPRVAGELFF.

DNA for the CDR3: TGTGCCAGCAGTTACCCCGGTGGATCGGGAGGGAGGACTGAAGCTTTCTTT. Translation: CASSYPGGSGGRTEAFF. The genes are TRBV6-2 or TRBV6-3 and TRBJ1-1, with unresolved D. V lost 2 bases, J lost 5 bases, and 21 bases lay in between. Germline V gene sequence: CDR1 MNHEY, CDR2 SVGEGT. The CDR3 runs to 17 residues.

In this sample, this clone turned up a few times. The chain employs TRBV29-1 and TRBJ1-1; possible D gene TRBD1, 5 bases. CDR1 is SQVTM, CDR2 ANQGSEA, per germline. The CDR3 is 14 amino acids. Trimming stripped 5 bases from V and 0 bases from J, with 13 bases between. The CDR3 nucleotides are TGCAGCGTTTTGGGGCTTTACATGAACACTGAAGCTTTCTTT. Residues: CSVLGLYMNTEAFF.

The chain has TRBV27 and TRBJ2-1; TRBD2 agrees at 8 bases. The CDR3 is made up of 14 amino acids. V was clipped by 1 base and J by 10 bases; unmatched bases: 6. Looked up from germline, CDR1 is MNHEY and CDR2 is SMNVEV (reference sequence). The CDR3 DNA is TGTGCCAGCAGTTTATTTGCGGGAGGATGGGAGCAGTTCTTC. This encodes CASSLFAGGWEQFF.

The V call is TRBV28, the J call TRBJ2-2; no definite D call. Trimming removed 5 bases from V and 6 bases from J, with 10 bases in between. The CDR3 extends over 13 amino acids. The germline gives CDR1 MDHEN, CDR2 SYDVKM. CDR3 sequence: CASSGVLSGELFF. CDR3 DNA sequence: TGTGCCAGCAGTGGAGTACTGTCCGGGGAGCTGTTTTTT.

J is TRBJ1-4 and V is TRBV19; no clear D gene. The germline CDR1 and CDR2 sequences are LNHDA and SQIVND (reference sequence). V was clipped by 7 bases and J by 0 bases, with 9 bases between them. The CDR3 is 14 residues long. The chain's CDR3 is CASKEGTTNEKLFF. CDR3 sequence (DNA): TGTGCCAGTAAAGAGGGCACAACTAATGAAAAACTGTTTTTT.

The chain links TRBV3-1 (or the pseudogene TRBV3-2) to TRBJ2-7, with TRBD2 identical over 10 bases. Trimming removed 0 bases from V and 4 bases from J; junction bases left unmatched: 3. CDR1 LGHDT and CDR2 YNNKEL come from the germline V gene (reference sequence). There are 15 residues in the CDR3. The DNA of the CDR3 is TGTGCCAGCAGCCAAGAACTAGCGGGGCCTTACGAGCAGTACTTC. Its protein is CASSQELAGPYEQYF.

The V and J genes are TRBV27 and TRBJ1-2, with a possible D match to TRBD1 (5 bases). In germline, CDR1 is MNHEY, CDR2 SMNVEV (reference sequence). V lost 8 bases, J lost 4 bases, and 11 bases lay in between. The length of the CDR3 is 12 residues. The CDR3 region is CASGGLVYGYTF. CDR3 coding DNA: TGTGCCAGCGGGGGACTGGTCTATGGCTACACCTTC.

V and J are TRBV4-1 and TRBJ1-4; possibly TRBD1 for D (6 bases). Germline values: CDR1 MGHRA, CDR2 YSYEKL. V was pared by 5 bases and J by 6 bases, with 16 bases between. There are 15 residues in the CDR3. The CDR3 DNA reads as TGCGCCAGCAGCTTAACACAGGGAAGGGATGAAAAACTGTTTTTT. Encoded protein: CASSLTQGRDEKLFF.

The chain uses TRBV19 and TRBJ2-3; 12 bases agree with TRBD2. Trimming cost V 4 bases and J 3 bases; bases outside gene matches: 5. This CDR3 has 16 residues. Germline V gene lookup returns CDR1 LNHDA and CDR2 SQIVND (reference sequence). CDR3 coding DNA: TGTGCCAGTAGTAGCCTAGCGGGGGGGATAACAGATACGCAGTATTTT. Amino acid sequence: CASSSLAGGITDTQYF.

The chain employs TRBV29-1 and TRBJ2-7, with D unclear. Germline CDR1 SQVTM, CDR2 ANQGSEA. Trimming removed 3 bases at V and 2 bases at J, with 5 bases between. The CDR3 is 11 amino acids. CDR3 residues: CSVELAYEQYF. CDR3 DNA sequence: TGCAGCGTTGAGCTAGCCTACGAGCAGTACTTC.